This T cell receptor beta chain was identified in a study of CD8 T cells in ankylosing spondylitis. Study-wide points: According to the report, clones linked to the disease were significantly enriched in matched synovial fluid samples taken from ankylosing spondylitis patients. What seemed typical of ankylosing spondylitis blood was a TCR beta motif built from eight highly homologous variants.

Germline values: CDR1 ENHRY, CDR2 SYGVKD. Trimming shortened V by 4 bases and J by 1 base, and 8 bases separated the two germline ends. The CDR3 extends over 14 amino acids. 5'-RACE, quantitative and with molecular barcodes, yielded the TCR beta libraries. TCRdb re-analysed the 5' RACE reads in MiXCR, keeping a single row per CDR3 protein. The sample contains around 100,000 distinct CDR3 sequences, 24% of which appear only once. This clonotype has ten or more counts. Its antigen is not known. The sequencing input was synovial fluid, either unsorted or a sorted T cell fraction (not recorded which). The source of this sequence is a male donor with ankylosing spondylitis. The chain uses TRBV10-3 and TRBJ2-1; D not certain. The CDR3 protein is CAISVDPSYNEQFF. As DNA, the CDR3 is TGTGCCATCAGTGTTGACCCATCCTACAATGAGCAGTTCTTC.